The 29 T cell receptor beta chains given below trace back to one sample, sequenced in a study of spatial heterogeneity in lung cancer. Time point defined: blood at routine non-recurrence follow-up after resection. Whole RNA, which was extracted from tumor, nontumor lung tissue or frozen PBMC, was sequenced without any cell sorting. MiXCR was run by TCRdb on the 5' RACE reads, yielding one entry per CDR3 protein. The repertoire has tens of thousands of distinct CDR3 sequences, roughly 7.4% of them found once; the top ten carry around 33%. Here the sequenced sample was PBMCs, taken at follow-up. The receptors shown here come from a female donor with early-stage non-small cell lung cancer.

V is TRBV6-2 or TRBV6-3 and J is TRBJ1-1; D is perhaps TRBD1 (5 bases). Trimming left V 5 bases short and J 3 bases short, with 19 bases between. This CDR3 comprises 16 residues. The V gene's germline CDR1 is MNHEY and CDR2 SVGEGT. CDR3 region: CASSPFSSTAYTEAFF. The CDR3, as DNA: TGTGCCAGCAGTCCTTTTTCCTCGACAGCTTACACTGAAGCTTTCTTT.

The genes are TRBV4-1 and TRBJ2-1, with 9 bases identical to TRBD1. J was trimmed by 7 bases and V by 5 bases; bases with no gene match: 9. Looked up from germline, CDR1 is MGHRA and CDR2 is YSYEKL. This CDR3 has 15 amino acids. CDR3 sequence (DNA): TGCGCCAGCAGCTCGTCCGGGACAGGGAGGAATGAGCAGTTCTTC. Amino acid sequence: CASSSSGTGRNEQFF.

At least ten counts were recorded for this clonotype. This rearrangement joins TRBV7-2 to TRBJ2-7; D may be TRBD2 (5 bases). V was cut by 1 base and J by 0 bases, with 13 bases left in between. Germline CDR1 SGHTA, CDR2 FQGNSA. The CDR3 covers 16 residues. This CDR3 is CASSLVIGGSSYEQYF. The CDR3 DNA reads TGTGCCAGCAGCTTAGTTATCGGAGGAAGCTCCTACGAGCAGTACTTC.

This clonotype showed up just a few times. The V and J genes are TRBV5-1 and TRBJ2-3; TRBD1 is a possible D gene (5 bases). V lost 0 bases and J 2 bases, leaving 13 bases between the germline ends. Germline V gene sequence: CDR1 SGHRS, CDR2 YFSETQ. The CDR3 runs to 16 residues. The CDR3: CASSLGWTPFTDTQYF. In DNA, the CDR3 is TGCGCCAGCAGCTTGGGCTGGACACCTTTCACAGATACGCAGTATTTT.

This clonotype was picked up many times. V and J are TRBV19 and TRBJ1-4; the match to TRBD1 covers 7 bases. The CDR3 extends over 17 amino acids. Germline values: CDR1 LNHDA, CDR2 SQIVND (reference sequence). After removal of 4 bases from V and 0 bases from J, the junction contained 8 bases not matched to a gene. CDR3 DNA: TGTGCCAGTAGTACCCTGGACAGGATCTCAACTAATGAAAAACTGTTTTTT. As protein: CASSTLDRISTNEKLFF.

This clonotype showed up just a few times. The J gene is TRBJ2-7, the V gene TRBV11-1, with D unclear. The CDR3 extends over 14 amino acids. CDR1 and CDR2 from the germline V gene are SGHAT and FQDESV (reference sequence). Between the trimmed V and J ends, which lost 3 bases and 0 bases, there was a span of 9 bases. As DNA, the CDR3 is TGTGCCAGCAGCTTTGGTGGGGACTCCTACGAGCAGTACTTC. Translation: CASSFGGDSYEQYF.

This clonotype showed up just a few times. J is TRBJ2-7 and V is TRBV11-2, with D perhaps TRBD1 (6 bases). With 3 bases removed from V and 1 base from J, the gap between germline ends came to 7 bases. The CDR3 is 13 residues long. Germline V gene data show CDR1 as SGHAT and CDR2 as FQNNGV. This CDR3 reads CASSFTGSYEQYF. Written as DNA, the CDR3 is TGTGCCAGCAGCTTTACAGGGTCCTACGAGCAGTACTTC.

J is TRBJ2-7 and V is TRBV7-2; TRBD1 matches at 7 bases. Per germline, CDR1 SGHTA and CDR2 FQGNSA. V dropped 5 bases and J dropped 3; count of bases not matched to a gene: 7. This CDR3 has 14 residues. CDR3 nucleotide sequence: TGTGCCAGCAGCCTATCGACAGGGAGCTACGAGCAGTACTTC. This gives the protein CASSLSTGSYEQYF.

The chain recombines TRBV6-5 with TRBJ2-7, with 7 bases fitting TRBD2. V shed 2 bases, J shed 4 bases, and the junction held 8 bases outside the gene matches. CDR3 length equals 15 residues. The V gene's germline CDR1 is MNHEY and CDR2 SVGAGI. The CDR3 region is CASSYLTGGNYEQYF. Written as DNA, the CDR3 is TGTGCCAGCAGTTACCTCACGGGGGGTAATTACGAGCAGTACTTC.

This clonotype was found a few times. The V gene is TRBV20-1, the J gene TRBJ2-5; 7 bases map to TRBD2. The CDR3 runs to 15 residues. Germline V gene sequence: CDR1 DFQATT, CDR2 SNEGSKA (reference sequence). Trimming at V came to 0 bases and at J to 8 bases, leaving 12 bases not matched to a gene. The CDR3 sequence is CSARDLRLAWKTQYF. CDR3 bases: TGCAGTGCTAGAGATCTAAGACTAGCCTGGAAAACCCAGTACTTC.

This clonotype was found a few times. V is TRBV3-1 and J is TRBJ1-1, with 7 nucleotides matching TRBD1. Trimming at V came to 6 bases and at J to 4 bases, leaving 8 bases not matched to a gene. The CDR3 sequence is 14 residues long. Germline V gene lookup returns CDR1 LGHDT and CDR2 YNNKEL (reference sequence). CDR3 residues: CASSRRQGSTEAFF. The DNA for the CDR3 is TGTGCCAGCAGTCGACGACAGGGCAGCACTGAAGCTTTCTTT.

This clonotype was recorded many times. This chain links TRBV28 with TRBJ2-7; TRBD2 agrees at 10 bases. V dropped 8 bases and J dropped 7; count of bases not matched to a gene: 11. This CDR3 is 14 amino acids long. Germline CDR1 MDHEN, CDR2 SYDVKM. The CDR3, as DNA: TGTGCCAGCGCGACTAGCGGGCGTCTCATAGAGCAGTACTTC. This encodes CASATSGRLIEQYF.

The chain combines TRBV7-9 with TRBJ2-5, with D perhaps TRBD2 (6 bases). Trimming took off 5 bases at V and 4 bases at J, with 11 bases between the two ends. The length of the CDR3 is 13 residues. CDR1 is SEHNR, CDR2 FQNEAQ, per germline (reference sequence). CDR3 residues: CASSPMGGETQYF. CDR3 coding DNA: TGTGCCAGCAGCCCGATGGGGGGAGAGACCCAGTACTTC.

This clonotype was counted only a few times. V gene TRBV7-6 combines with J gene TRBJ1-5; D might be TRBD1 (5 bases). The V gene's germline CDR1 is SGHVS and CDR2 FNYEAQ. This CDR3 contains 13 residues. The V end was cut by 5 bases, the J end by 6 bases, with 11 bases between. CDR3 coding DNA: TGTGCCAGCAGCCGGACAAGTGGTCAGCCCCAGCATTTT. Translation: CASSRTSGQPQHF.

This clonotype came up many times. J is TRBJ2-4 and V is TRBV7-2; D is tentatively TRBD1 or TRBD2 (6 bases each). The V and J ends lost 4 bases and 5 bases respectively, with 12 bases between them. CDR1 and CDR2 (germline): SGHTA, FQGNSA. The CDR3 covers 14 residues. The CDR3 DNA sequence: TGTGCCAGCAGCTCCACCGGGGGCCAAAACATTCAGTACTTC. Encoded protein: CASSSTGGQNIQYF.

This clonotype was seen many times. V usage is TRBV5-1 and J usage is TRBJ2-5, with TRBD1 as a possible D gene (5 bases). The CDR3 consists of 14 residues. CDR1 is SGHRS, CDR2 YFSETQ, per germline. The V and J ends lost 0 bases and 1 base respectively, with 7 bases between them. The CDR3 DNA reads as TGCGCCAGCAGCTTGGGACAGCCCCAAGAGACCCAGTACTTC. This codes for CASSLGQPQETQYF.

This clonotype was counted many times. The V call is TRBV18, the J call TRBJ2-7; D call uncertain. The V end lost 8 bases, the J end lost 0 bases, and 11 bases lay between the germline ends. CDR1 is KGHSH, CDR2 LQKENI, per germline. The CDR3 loop spans 13 amino acids. The CDR3, as DNA: TGTGCCAGCAGTCCGGGTAGCTCCTACGAGCAGTACTTC. This codes for CASSPGSSYEQYF.

In its sample, this clonotype was seen a few times. This sequence joins TRBV3-1 and TRBJ2-3, with TRBD2 identical over 7 bases. V lost 3 bases to trimming and J lost 4 bases; unmatched junction nucleotides: 10. The CDR3 is 16 residues long. Per germline, CDR1 LGHDT and CDR2 YNNKEL (reference sequence). The CDR3 sequence is CASSHYSRGTPDTQYF. The CDR3 DNA reads as TGTGCCAGCAGCCACTATTCGCGGGGGACCCCAGATACGCAGTATTTT.

As for this clonotype: Its ends do not fully match the called genes, so a read error is possible. V gene TRBV5-1 combines with J gene TRBJ2-2; D is perhaps TRBD2 (5 bases). The CDR3 length is 14 residues. Germline V gives CDR1 SGHRS, CDR2 YFSETQ. CDR3 DNA: TGCGCCGGCAGCTTAGGAGGGAACACCGGGGAGCTGTTTTTT. Protein product: CAGSLGGNTGELFF.

This clonotype has ten or more counts. The gene calls are TRBV5-1 and TRBJ2-3; tentatively, D is TRBD1 (8 bases). V gave up 4 bases and J gave up 4 bases, with 16 bases separating them. The CDR3 runs to 15 residues. Germline V lookup: CDR1 SGHRS, CDR2 YFSETQ. The CDR3 nucleotides are TGCGCCAGCAGCCTTACAGGGGGGGTTGCAGATACGCAGTATTTT. It encodes CASSLTGGVADTQYF.

The table lists this clonotype with many counts. CDR3 coding DNA: TGTGCCAGCAGCCAAGGCTCTAGCGGGCGAGGAGCAGATCAGTTCTTC. This codes for CASSQGSSGRGADQFF. V is TRBV3-1 and J is TRBJ2-1; 8 bases line up with TRBD2. The ends lost 1 base at V and 13 bases at J; junction bases unmatched: 15. This CDR3 is 16 amino acids long. Germline values: CDR1 LGHDT, CDR2 YNNKEL (reference sequence).

The chain combines TRBV12-3 or TRBV12-4 with TRBJ1-5; D is uncertain. This CDR3 region has 13 residues. Between the trimmed V and J ends, which lost 8 bases and 6 bases, there was a span of 14 bases. DNA for the CDR3: TGTGCCAGCGCGGTAAAAGGCGGTCAGCCCCAGCATTTT. Translation gives CASAVKGGQPQHF.

This clonotype has a handful of counts. The rearrangement joins TRBV5-1 to TRBJ1-1; 9 bases match TRBD1. Looked up from germline, CDR1 is SGHRS and CDR2 is YFSETQ. CDR3 length: 15 amino acids. The J segment lost 6 bases and the V segment lost 0 bases, leaving 6 bases of the junction unmatched. CDR3 coding DNA: TGCGCCAGCAGCTTGGGCACAGGGGGCTTCGCTGAAGCTTTCTTT. Translation gives CASSLGTGGFAEAFF. Using reference TRBV5-1 and TRBJ1-1 for the parts outside the CDR3, the full variable domain is KAGVTQTPRYLIKTRGQQVTLSCSPISGHRSVSWYQQTPGQGLQFLFEYFSETQRNKGNFPGRFSGRQFSNSRSEMNVSTLELGDSALYLCASSLGTGGFAEAFFGQGTRLTVV.

There are many counts of this clonotype. The chain links TRBV5-5 to TRBJ2-5; D remains ambiguous. The CDR3 length is 15 residues. V gave up 2 bases and J gave up 5 bases, with 16 bases separating them. Germline V gene sequence: CDR1 SGHKS, CDR2 YYEKEE (reference sequence). The DNA of the CDR3 is TGTGCCAGCAGCTTTCTCCTCCGGTCTGGGGAGACCCAGTACTTC. It codes for CASSFLLRSGETQYF.

This clonotype has a count of ten or more. V gene TRBV5-1 combines with J gene TRBJ1-1; D perhaps matches TRBD1 (5 bases). The CDR3 consists of 14 residues. Trimming left V 4 bases short and J 2 bases short, with 12 bases between. The germline CDR1 and CDR2 sequences are SGHRS and YFSETQ. The CDR3 loop reads CASSLGRTNTEAFF. CDR3 DNA: TGCGCCAGCAGCCTTGGACGGACAAACACTGAAGCTTTCTTT.

This clonotype occurred many times. This rearrangement joins TRBV7-2 to TRBJ2-4, with 8 bases aligning to TRBD1. This CDR3 region has 12 residues. The germline V gene encodes CDR1 SGHTA and CDR2 FQGNSA. Trimming cost V 5 bases and J 9 bases; bases outside gene matches: 3. The CDR3 region has the DNA TGTGCCAGCAGCCGGACAGGGAGCATTCAGTACTTC. It encodes CASSRTGSIQYF. Supplemented by reference TRBV7-2 and TRBJ2-4, the full variable domain reads GAGVSQSPSNKVTEKGKDVELRCDPISGHTALYWYRQSLGQGLEFLIYFQGNSAPDKSGLPSDRFSAERTGGSVSTLTIQRTQQEDSAVYLCASSRTGSIQYFGAGTRLSVL.

At least ten counts were recorded for this clonotype. The genes are TRBV28 and TRBJ2-2, with D possibly matching TRBD2 (5 bases). CDR1 and CDR2 (germline): MDHEN, SYDVKM. V lost 5 bases and J 7 bases, leaving 14 bases between the germline ends. This CDR3 contains 14 residues. The CDR3 DNA follows: TGTGCCAGCAGTCCCTTCCTTGGGAGCGGGGAGCTGTTTTTT. It is translated as CASSPFLGSGELFF.

This clonotype has at least ten counts. J is TRBJ2-6 and V is TRBV5-4, with D maybe TRBD2 (6 bases). Germline V lookup: CDR1 SGHNT, CDR2 YYREEE (reference sequence). V lost 7 bases and J lost 0, with 23 bases in between. The CDR3 spans 19 residues. Here the CDR3 DNA reads TGTGCCAGCCGCGGGGTGGTTGGACACCTCTCCTCTGGGGCCAACGTCCTGACTTTC. Protein product: CASRGVVGHLSSGANVLTF.

The rearrangement joins TRBV11-2 to TRBJ2-7; 10 bases are shared with TRBD2. The CDR3 sequence is 16 residues long. Germline V gives CDR1 SGHAT, CDR2 FQNNGV. V dropped 5 bases and J dropped 4; count of bases not matched to a gene: 11. CDR3 sequence: CASSPRGGLATYEQYF. CDR3 in DNA: TGTGCCAGCAGCCCTAGAGGGGGACTAGCGACTTACGAGCAGTACTTC.